These T cell receptor beta chains were read from a single sample in a study of cytomegalovirus exposure and HLA in healthy donors. Here immunoSEQ multiplex PCR was the method, and the copy in TCRdb shows in-frame clones only, minus some. There are more than 150,000 clones in the sample; approximately 78% occur only once, and about 0.8% lies in the top ten. Sequenced sample: PBMCs. The receptors derive from a young woman in good health and CMV-seronegative. The CDR3 runs from the conserved cysteine through the conserved F or W. D genes are given only for firm matches. Not all rows give a size; the values are once, few, many and, for expanded clones, a class.

v_call,j_call,clone_size,d_call,cdr3_aa,cdr3_nt
TRBV28,TRBJ2-7,NA,NA,CASSGGGTISYEQYF,TGTGCCAGCAGTGGGGGGGGGACAATCTCCTACGAGCAGTACTTC
TRBV18,TRBJ2-7,NA,TRBD2,CASSPPLIGLADYEQYF,TGTGCCAGCTCACCACCGCTTATCGGACTAGCGGACTACGAGCAGTACTTC
TRBV11-2,TRBJ2-7,NA,NA,CASSLQGRRSYEQYF,TGTGCCAGCAGCTTACAGGGGCGGAGGTCCTACGAGCAGTACTTC
TRBV19,TRBJ1-3,NA,NA,CASSPTASSGNTIYF,TGTGCCAGTAGTCCCACAGCCAGCTCTGGAAACACCATATATTTT
TRBV7-6,TRBJ2-7,NA,NA,CASSEQSYEQYF,TGTGCCAGCAGCGAACAGTCCTACGAGCAGTACTTC
TRBV19,TRBJ2-3,NA,NA,CASSIPSDTQYF,TGTGCCAGTAGTATCCCCTCAGATACGCAGTATTTT
TRBV4-1,TRBJ1-1,NA,NA,CASSQDSRGTEAFF,TGCGCCAGCAGCCAAGATTCCAGGGGCACTGAAGCTTTCTTT
TRBV5-4,TRBJ2-7,NA,TRBD2,CASRRDLSGGASYEQYF,TGTGCCAGCAGGAGGGACCTTAGCGGGGGCGCCTCCTACGAGCAGTACTTC
TRBV5-1,TRBJ2-1,NA,NA,CASSLDGYNEQFF,TGCGCCAGCAGCTTGGACGGGTACAATGAGCAGTTCTTC
TRBV11-2,TRBJ2-7,NA,TRBD2,CASSLPSGVYEQYF,TGTGCCAGCAGCTTACCTAGCGGGGTTTACGAGCAGTACTTC
TRBV10-1,TRBJ2-7,once,TRBD2,CASSAGLAISYEQYF,TGCGCCAGCAGTGCGGGACTAGCCATCTCCTACGAGCAGTACTTC
TRBV7-2,TRBJ2-7,NA,NA,CASTEQGLLSYEQYF,TGTGCCAGCACCGAACAGGGTTTGCTCTCCTACGAGCAGTACTTC
TRBV28,TRBJ2-7,NA,NA,CASSSMLREQYF,TGTGCCAGCAGTTCAATGTTGAGGGAGCAGTACTTC
TRBV27,TRBJ2-7,NA,TRBD1,CASSSKTGSYEQYF,TGTGCCAGCAGTTCCAAGACAGGGTCCTACGAGCAGTACTTC
TRBV18,TRBJ1-1,NA,NA,CASSPLGGGGNTEAFF,TGTGCCAGCTCACCACTTGGGGGCGGGGGAAACACTGAAGCTTTCTTT
TRBV18,TRBJ2-3,once,TRBD2,CASSPYPLAGGPDTQYF,TGTGCCAGCTCACCATACCCACTAGCGGGGGGGCCAGATACGCAGTATTTT
TRBV10-2,TRBJ2-6,NA,NA,CASSDSSGANVLTF,TGCGCCAGCAGTGATAGCTCTGGGGCCAACGTCCTGACTTTC
TRBV5-6,TRBJ1-2,few,NA,CASSFTSNYGYTF,TGTGCCAGCAGCTTTACCAGTAACTATGGCTACACCTTC
TRBV5-5,TRBJ1-1,once,TRBD1,CASSSNRDRGTEAFF,TGTGCCAGCAGCTCTAACCGGGACAGGGGCACTGAAGCTTTCTTT
TRBV11-2,TRBJ2-7,NA,TRBD1,CASSRQGHEQYF,TGTGCCAGCAGTCGACAGGGTCACGAGCAGTACTTC
TRBV28,TRBJ2-7,NA,TRBD2,CASTRESLYEQYF,TGTGCCAGCACGCGGGAGAGTCTCTACGAGCAGTACTTC
TRBV7-9,TRBJ2-7,NA,TRBD1,CASSLRDRVHEQYF,TGTGCCAGCAGCTTAAGGGACAGGGTACACGAGCAGTACTTC
TRBV28,TRBJ2-1,NA,TRBD2,CASSTGLAGGARQFF,TGTGCCAGCAGTACCGGACTAGCGGGAGGAGCACGGCAGTTCTTC
TRBV7-3,TRBJ2-1,NA,TRBD2,CASSLGLAGVGGPNEQFF,TGTGCCAGCAGCCTGGGACTAGCGGGAGTTGGGGGTCCCAATGAGCAGTTCTTC
TRBV7-8,TRBJ1-2,NA,NA,CASSLLTSSGGYTF,TGTGCCAGCAGCTTACTAACCTCCTCAGGTGGCTACACCTTC